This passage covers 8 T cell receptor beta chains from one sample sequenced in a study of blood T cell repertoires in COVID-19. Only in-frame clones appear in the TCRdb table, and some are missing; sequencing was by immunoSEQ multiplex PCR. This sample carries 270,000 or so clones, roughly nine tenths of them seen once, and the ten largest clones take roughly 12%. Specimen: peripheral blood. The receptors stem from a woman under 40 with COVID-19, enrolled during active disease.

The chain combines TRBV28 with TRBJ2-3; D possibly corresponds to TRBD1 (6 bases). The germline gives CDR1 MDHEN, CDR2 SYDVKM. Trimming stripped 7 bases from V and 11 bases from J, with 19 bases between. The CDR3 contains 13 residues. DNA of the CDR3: TGTGCCAGCACCTCCCCCGGAAGGGACAAGCAGTATTTT. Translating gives CASTSPGRDKQYF.

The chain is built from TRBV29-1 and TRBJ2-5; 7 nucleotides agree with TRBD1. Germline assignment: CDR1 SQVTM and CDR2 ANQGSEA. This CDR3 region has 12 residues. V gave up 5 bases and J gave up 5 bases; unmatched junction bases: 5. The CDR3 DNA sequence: TGCAGCGTTTTAGGGGGCCACGAGACCCAGTACTTC. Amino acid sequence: CSVLGGHETQYF.

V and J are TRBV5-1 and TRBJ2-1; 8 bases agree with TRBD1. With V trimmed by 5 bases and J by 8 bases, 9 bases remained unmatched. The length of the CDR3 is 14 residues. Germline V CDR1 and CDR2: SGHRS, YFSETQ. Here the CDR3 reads CASSLRTGKDEQFF. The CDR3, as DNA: TGCGCCAGCAGTTTACGGACAGGGAAGGATGAGCAGTTCTTC.

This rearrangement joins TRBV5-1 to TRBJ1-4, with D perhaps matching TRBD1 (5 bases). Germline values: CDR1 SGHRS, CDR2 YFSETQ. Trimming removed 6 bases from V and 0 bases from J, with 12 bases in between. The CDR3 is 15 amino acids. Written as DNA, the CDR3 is TGCGCCAGCACTAGGGGCGGATCAACTAATGAAAAACTGTTTTTT. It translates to CASTRGGSTNEKLFF.

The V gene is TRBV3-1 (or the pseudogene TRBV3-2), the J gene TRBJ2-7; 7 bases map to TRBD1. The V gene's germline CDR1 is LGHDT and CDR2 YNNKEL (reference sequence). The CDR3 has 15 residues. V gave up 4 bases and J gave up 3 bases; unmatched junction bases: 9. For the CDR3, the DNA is TGTGCCAGCAGCCTAAGGGACAGTTTTGACTACGAGCAGTACTTC. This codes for CASSLRDSFDYEQYF.

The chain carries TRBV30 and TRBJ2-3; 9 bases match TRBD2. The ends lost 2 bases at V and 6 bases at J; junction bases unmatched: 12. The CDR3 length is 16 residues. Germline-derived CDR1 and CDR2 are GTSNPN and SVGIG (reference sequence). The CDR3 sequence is CAWSPSMRGGPDTQYF. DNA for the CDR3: TGTGCCTGGAGTCCTTCTATGCGGGGGGGGCCGGATACGCAGTATTTT.

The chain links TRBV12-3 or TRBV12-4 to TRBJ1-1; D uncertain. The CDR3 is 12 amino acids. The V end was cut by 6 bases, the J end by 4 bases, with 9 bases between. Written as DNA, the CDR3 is TGTGCCAGCAGCTACCTCGCCACTGAAGCTTTCTTT. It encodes CASSYLATEAFF.

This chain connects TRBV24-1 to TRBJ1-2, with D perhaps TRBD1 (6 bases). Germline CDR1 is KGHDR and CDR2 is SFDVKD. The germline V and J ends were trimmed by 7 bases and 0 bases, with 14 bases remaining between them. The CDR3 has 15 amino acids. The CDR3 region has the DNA TGTGCCACCAGCGACGGACAGTTTACTAACTATGGCTACACCTTC. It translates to CATSDGQFTNYGYTF.